The 6 T cell receptor beta chains given below trace back to one sample, sequenced in a study of shared clonotypes between healthy human individuals. Generated by immunoSEQ multiplex PCR, the TCRdb table keeps only in-frame clones and is missing some. Of millions of clones in the sample, about 92% are singletons; the top ten hold more than 0.12%. The specimen was naive CD4+ T cells sorted from blood. Subset specified: CD45RA+ positively selected. The receptors originated from a man younger than 35 in good health.

The rearrangement links TRBV28 to TRBJ1-1; possible D gene TRBD1, 5 bases. The CDR3 totals 14 residues. V lost 6 bases and J lost 0, with 11 bases in between. CDR1 MDHEN and CDR2 SYDVKM come from the germline V gene. CDR3 sequence reads: CASRTRGLNTEAFF. The CDR3 coding sequence is TGTGCCAGCAGAACCCGGGGGTTGAACACTGAAGCTTTCTTT.

CDR3 loop: CASSRTATNYGYTF. Written as DNA, the CDR3 is TGTGCCAGCAGCAGGACAGCTACTAACTATGGCTACACCTTC. The chain employs TRBV6-5 and TRBJ1-2, with a possible D match to TRBD1 (6 bases). The ends were cut back, 6 bases at V and 0 bases at J, with 11 bases in the middle. This CDR3 spans 14 amino acids. In germline, CDR1 is MNHEY, CDR2 SVGAGI.

The chain has TRBV30 and TRBJ1-5; D gene uncertain. From germline, CDR1 is GTSNPN and CDR2 SVGIG (reference sequence). The CDR3 has 13 residues. Trimming pared 3 bases from V and 6 bases from J, leaving 12 bases between. CDR3 loop: CAWRKESGQPQHF. CDR3 DNA sequence: TGTGCCTGGAGGAAGGAGTCCGGTCAGCCCCAGCATTTT.

The V call is TRBV7-2, the J call TRBJ2-3; tentatively, D is TRBD2 (5 bases). V gave up 5 bases and J gave up 2 bases, with 14 bases separating them. Germline V gene data show CDR1 as SGHTA and CDR2 as FQGNSA. This CDR3 has 15 residues. Written as DNA, the CDR3 is TGTGCCAGCAGCGCCTCTGGACGGGACACAGATACGCAGTATTTT. Translation gives CASSASGRDTDTQYF.

This clone came up once. In DNA form, the CDR3 reads TGTGCCAGCAGCTGGTACCTTAACACCGGGGAGCTGTTTTTT. Amino acid sequence: CASSWYLNTGELFF. The rearrangement links TRBV5-6 to TRBJ2-2; D is ambiguous. The CDR3 runs to 14 residues. V gave up 3 bases and J gave up 2 bases, with 8 bases separating them. Germline-derived CDR1 and CDR2 are SGHDT and YYEEEE.

The genes are TRBV18 and TRBJ1-1; 9 bases map to TRBD1. V was pared by 1 base and J by 7 bases, with 4 bases of the junction left unmatched. Germline V gene data show CDR1 as KGHSH and CDR2 as LQKENI. The CDR3 totals 14 residues. CDR3 amino acids: CASSPLQGASEAFF. The CDR3 DNA reads TGTGCCAGCTCACCACTACAGGGGGCAAGTGAAGCTTTCTTT.